The 25 T cell receptor beta chains below come from one sample, sequenced in a study of cytomegalovirus exposure and HLA in healthy donors. Vbeta (60) and Jbeta (13) primers were used in the PCR. Sequencing was performed with immunoSEQ multiplex PCR; in TCRdb, only in-frame clones are kept and a portion is missing. The sample has about 120,000 clones, 60% to 85% seen once. Sequencing input: PBMCs. The receptor source for this set is a female donor in good health and CMV-seronegative.

V usage is TRBV9 and J usage is TRBJ1-3, with D perhaps matching TRBD1 (6 bases). The CDR3 runs to 14 residues. V lost 3 bases and J 3 bases, leaving 10 bases between the germline ends. Germline V lookup: CDR1 SGDLS, CDR2 YYNGEE. The CDR3 sequence: CASSAGTSGNTIYF. DNA of the CDR3: TGTGCCAGCAGCGCCGGGACAAGTGGAAACACCATATATTTT.

The gene calls are TRBV9 and TRBJ2-2, with D hard to call. Germline lookup yields CDR1 SGDLS and CDR2 YYNGEE. This CDR3 is built from 15 residues. Trimming took 2 bases from V and 5 from J, leaving 13 bases between them. CDR3 DNA sequence: TGTGCCAGCAGCGTCGAGACTTTGCGTACCGGGGAGCTGTTTTTT. Its translation: CASSVETLRTGELFF.

The rearrangement links TRBV6-6 to TRBJ1-2; D remains ambiguous. Trimming pared 2 bases from V and 5 bases from J, leaving 12 bases between. The CDR3 contains 14 residues. Germline CDR1 reads MNHNY; CDR2 reads SVGAGI (reference sequence). CDR3 residues: CASSYTAEKYGYTF. The CDR3 nucleotides are TGTGCCAGCAGTTACACAGCGGAAAAATATGGCTACACCTTC.

This clone was detected once. The J gene is TRBJ2-2, the V gene TRBV11-1, with unresolved D. The CDR3 contains 13 residues. Trimming removed 5 bases from V and 2 bases from J, with 6 bases in between. CDR1 and CDR2 from the germline V gene are SGHAT and FQDESV (reference sequence). CDR3 in amino acids: CASSPPNTGELFF. The CDR3 DNA is TGTGCCAGCAGCCCCCCAAACACCGGGGAGCTGTTTTTT.

The J gene is TRBJ2-7, the V gene TRBV5-5, with a weak D call TRBD1 (6 bases). V was clipped by 0 bases and J by 6 bases, with 10 bases between them. CDR1 and CDR2 from the germline V gene are SGHKS and YYEKEE (reference sequence). The CDR3 sequence is 13 residues long. Here the CDR3 reads CASSLGDTSEQYF. CDR3 in DNA: TGTGCCAGCAGCTTGGGGGACACTTCCGAGCAGTACTTC.

CDR3 amino acids: CAWSWTGLEEKLFF. In DNA form, the CDR3 reads TGTGCCTGGAGTTGGACAGGGCTAGAGGAAAAACTGTTTTTT. The genes are TRBV30 and TRBJ1-4, with TRBD1 matching over 8 bases. Germline V gene sequence: CDR1 GTSNPN, CDR2 SVGIG (reference sequence). The CDR3 length is 14 residues. V lost 2 bases to trimming and J lost 8 bases; unmatched junction nucleotides: 7.

The V call is TRBV19, the J call TRBJ2-3; a weak D match, TRBD2 (6 bases). Trimming pared 1 base from V and 3 bases from J, leaving 8 bases between. Per germline, CDR1 LNHDA and CDR2 SQIVND (reference sequence). The CDR3 is made up of 14 amino acids. In DNA form, the CDR3 reads TGTGCCAGTAGTATAGGGAGGGGAACAGATACGCAGTATTTT. Translating gives CASSIGRGTDTQYF.

J is TRBJ2-3 and V is TRBV5-4; TRBD1 might be the D (6 bases). The CDR3 has 15 residues. Trimming removed 0 bases from V and 6 bases from J, with 14 bases in between. The germline gives CDR1 SGHNT, CDR2 YYREEE (reference sequence). Written as DNA, the CDR3 is TGTGCCAGCAGCTTGGCCAGGGCGAGGGGGGATACGCAGTATTTT. The encoded protein is CASSLARARGDTQYF.

The chain is built from TRBV19 and TRBJ1-5; 8 bases match TRBD1. The CDR3 is made up of 15 amino acids. The V and J ends lost 4 bases and 2 bases, in that order; junction bases with no gene match: 4. In germline, CDR1 is LNHDA, CDR2 SQIVND (reference sequence). CDR3 DNA: TGTGCCAGTAGTAACGACAGGGGTGGCAATCAGCCCCAGCATTTT. Translating it yields CASSNDRGGNQPQHF.

The rearrangement uses TRBV7-9 and TRBJ1-5, with a possible D match to TRBD1 (5 bases). There are 12 residues in the CDR3. The germline V gene encodes CDR1 SEHNR and CDR2 FQNEAQ (reference sequence). The V and J ends lost 2 bases and 7 bases respectively, with 6 bases between them. DNA of the CDR3: TGTGCCAGCAGCTTACAGGGACAGCCCCAGCATTTT. Translating it yields CASSLQGQPQHF.

The chain recombines TRBV2 with TRBJ2-3, with TRBD2 identical over 8 bases. The CDR3 consists of 17 residues. V dropped 4 bases and J dropped 0; count of bases not matched to a gene: 9. The germline V gene has CDR1 SNHLY and CDR2 FYNNEI. CDR3: CASSVAGGAYSTDTQYF. The CDR3 coding sequence is TGTGCCAGCAGTGTTGCGGGGGGCGCCTATAGCACAGATACGCAGTATTTT.

This clone was counted only a few times. The chain uses TRBV11-1 and TRBJ2-2; 9 positions match TRBD1. Trimming at V came to 5 bases and at J to 3 bases, leaving 4 bases not matched to a gene. Germline CDR1 SGHAT, CDR2 FQDESV (reference sequence). The CDR3 contains 15 residues. CDR3 sequence (DNA): TGTGCCAGCAGCGTGGGACAGGGTCACACCGGGGAGCTGTTTTTT. This codes for CASSVGQGHTGELFF.

This chain's CDR3 is CASSLAASQETQYF. In DNA, the CDR3 is TGTGCCAGCAGCTTAGCTGCCAGTCAAGAGACCCAGTACTTC. The chain carries TRBV7-9 and TRBJ2-5; D unclear. V dropped 0 bases and J dropped 2 bases, with 7 bases sitting between them. The CDR3 runs to 14 residues. Germline CDR1 reads SEHNR; CDR2 reads FQNEAQ (reference sequence).

J is TRBJ2-3 and V is TRBV7-9; 8 bases match TRBD2. The CDR3 is 14 amino acids. Germline V gene data show CDR1 as SEHNR and CDR2 as FQNEAQ (reference sequence). Trimming at V came to 5 bases and at J to 3 bases, leaving 4 bases not matched to a gene. In DNA, the CDR3 is TGTGCCAGCAGCATCGGACTAGCAACAGATACGCAGTATTTT. The encoded protein is CASSIGLATDTQYF. The full variable domain, completed using reference TRBV7-9 and TRBJ2-3, is DTGVSQNPRHKITKRGQNVTFRCDPISEHNRLYWYRQTLGQGPEFLTYFQNEAQLEKSRLLSDRFSAERPKGSFSTLEIQRTEQGDSAMYLCASSIGLATDTQYFGPGTRLTVL.

The chain joins TRBV19 to TRBJ1-5, with 9 bases identical to TRBD1. Germline lookup yields CDR1 LNHDA and CDR2 SQIVND (reference sequence). Germline trimming cut 4 bases from V and 4 bases from J; bases unmatched to any gene: 2. The CDR3 is 14 amino acids. The CDR3 loop is CASSRTGVNQPQHF. CDR3 in DNA: TGTGCCAGTAGTAGGACAGGGGTAAATCAGCCCCAGCATTTT.

The chain has TRBV4-2 and TRBJ2-3; D is unclear. The CDR3 covers 15 residues. V dropped 1 base and J dropped 0 bases, with 8 bases sitting between them. Per germline, CDR1 LGHNA and CDR2 YNFKEQ. CDR3 sequence (DNA): TGTGCCAGCAGCCAAGGTAGCAGTAGCACAGATACGCAGTATTTT. Protein product: CASSQGSSSTDTQYF.

The sample holds a few counts of this clone. This chain links TRBV5-1 with TRBJ2-3, with 11 bases fitting TRBD2. Germline-derived CDR1 and CDR2 are SGHRS and YFSETQ. V was pared by 1 base and J by 0 bases, with 7 bases of the junction left unmatched. This CDR3 has 18 amino acids. Here the CDR3 reads CASSLRTSGHTSTDTQYF. The CDR3, as DNA: TGCGCCAGCAGCTTGAGGACTAGCGGGCACACTAGCACAGATACGCAGTATTTT.

This sequence joins TRBV11-3 and TRBJ2-3, with D maybe TRBD1 (6 bases). The length of the CDR3 is 15 residues. CDR1 is SGHNT, CDR2 YENEEA, per germline. With 5 bases removed from V and 1 base from J, the gap between germline ends came to 13 bases. The CDR3 region is CASSRRGIGTDTQYF. CDR3 coding DNA: TGTGCCAGCAGCCGCAGGGGAATCGGCACAGATACGCAGTATTTT. Supplemented by reference TRBV11-3 and TRBJ2-3, the full variable domain reads EAGVVQSPRYKIIEKKQPVAFWCNPISGHNTLYWYLQNLGQGPELLIRYENEEAVDDSQLPKDRFSAERLKGVDSTLKIQPAELGDSAVYLCASSRRGIGTDTQYFGPGTRLTVL.

V usage is TRBV7-3 and J usage is TRBJ1-5; 7 nucleotides line up with TRBD1. V lost 1 base, J lost 4 bases, and 10 bases stayed unmatched. In germline, CDR1 is SGHTA, CDR2 FQGTGA. The CDR3 contains 17 residues. CDR3 residues: CASSLSGTGVMNQPQHF. In DNA, the CDR3 is TGTGCCAGCAGCTTAAGTGGTACAGGGGTCATGAATCAGCCCCAGCATTTT.

This clone was recorded once. The V gene is TRBV5-1, the J gene TRBJ2-5, with 7 positions matching TRBD2. V lost 2 bases and J lost 1; bases outside the gene matches: 5. Germline V gene sequence: CDR1 SGHRS, CDR2 YFSETQ. This CDR3 contains 15 residues. The CDR3 spells CASSFGPGGQETQYF. In nucleotides, the CDR3 is TGCGCCAGCAGCTTCGGACCGGGGGGCCAAGAGACCCAGTACTTC.

The genes are TRBV6-6 and TRBJ2-5; possible D gene TRBD2, 6 bases. V lost 3 bases to trimming and J lost 3 bases, with 17 bases between them. This CDR3 is built from 16 residues. The germline CDR1 and CDR2 sequences are MNHNY and SVGAGI (reference sequence). CDR3 sequence (DNA): TGTGCCAGCAGTTATGGTCCCAGCGGGTGGGAAGAGACCCAGTACTTC. It specifies CASSYGPSGWEETQYF.

V gene TRBV6-1 combines with J gene TRBJ1-5, with D hard to call. V was clipped by 3 bases and J by 5 bases, with 14 bases between them. Germline V lookup: CDR1 MNHNS, CDR2 SASEGT. CDR3 length: 15 amino acids. As DNA, the CDR3 is TGTGCCAGCAGTGAGGGCGGACTTATGGATCAGCCCCAGCATTTT. Its translation: CASSEGGLMDQPQHF.

The V and J genes are TRBV5-1 and TRBJ1-5; D gene ambiguous. The V gene lost 4 bases and the J gene lost 0 bases, with 8 bases spanning the gap. CDR3 length: 14 residues. CDR1 is SGHRS, CDR2 YFSETQ, per germline. CDR3 protein: CASSGGYSNQPQHF. DNA for the CDR3: TGCGCCAGCAGCGGAGGATATAGCAATCAGCCCCAGCATTTT.

This clone was counted between two and nine times. V is TRBV18 and J is TRBJ2-5; D unclear. CDR3 length: 13 amino acids. The V end was cut by 3 bases, the J end by 5 bases, with 10 bases between. Germline CDR1 KGHSH, CDR2 LQKENI. This chain's CDR3 is CASSPGVSETQYF. CDR3 DNA sequence: TGTGCCAGCTCACCGGGCGTTTCGGAGACCCAGTACTTC. Full variable domain (remainder filled in from reference TRBV18 and TRBJ2-5): NAGVMQNPRHLVRRRGQEARLRCSPMKGHSHVYWYRQLPEEGLKFMVYLQKENIIDESGMPKERFSAEFPKEGPSILRIQQVVRGDSAAYFCASSPGVSETQYFGPGTRLLVL.

The rearrangement uses TRBV5-6 and TRBJ1-1; a possible D gene is TRBD1 (5 bases). CDR1 and CDR2 from the germline V gene are SGHDT and YYEEEE. The V gene lost 1 base and the J gene lost 3 bases, with 13 bases spanning the gap. The CDR3 has 15 amino acids. The CDR3 region is CASSLTAGGDTEAFF. The DNA of the CDR3 is TGTGCCAGCAGCTTGACCGCGGGGGGGGACACTGAAGCTTTCTTT.